The 20 T cell receptor beta chains presented below share a single source sample, sequenced in a study of blood T cell repertoires in COVID-19. The table came from immunoSEQ multiplex PCR; TCRdb's copy has only in-frame clones and leaves some out. The table records 250,000 to 300,000 clones, nearly 90% of them present only once. Sequences were obtained from peripheral blood. These receptors all stem from a woman aged 55-70 years with COVID-19, enrolled during active disease.

This chain uses TRBV14 with TRBJ1-2, with D perhaps matching TRBD1 (6 bases). Trimming took off 4 bases at V and 0 bases at J, with 12 bases between the two ends. The CDR3 extends over 15 amino acids. Germline V lookup: CDR1 SGHDN, CDR2 FVKESK. CDR3 coding DNA: TGTGCCAGCAGCCCCTGGACAGCTACTAACTATGGCTACACCTTC. Translating gives CASSPWTATNYGYTF.

This rearrangement joins TRBV2 to TRBJ2-7, with TRBD1 identical over 10 bases. The CDR3 is made up of 16 amino acids. Germline V CDR1 and CDR2: SNHLY, FYNNEI. V lost 10 bases and J lost 3; bases outside the gene matches: 15. For the CDR3, the DNA is TGTGCCATCTATCCCCCAGGGGGACAGGGGTTCTACGAGCAGTACTTC. Protein sequence: CAIYPPGGQGFYEQYF.

This rearrangement joins TRBV14 to TRBJ1-1; D is possibly TRBD1 (5 bases). Germline values: CDR1 SGHDN, CDR2 FVKESK. V was trimmed by 4 bases and J by 6 bases, leaving 18 bases between them. This CDR3 has 15 residues. CDR3 sequence reads: CASSPWTPLGAEAFF. In DNA, the CDR3 is TGTGCCAGCAGCCCGTGGACACCCTTGGGTGCTGAAGCTTTCTTT.

This chain uses TRBV4-2 with TRBJ1-5; D is uncertain. CDR3 length: 12 residues. Germline V gene lookup returns CDR1 LGHNA and CDR2 YNFKEQ. V was shortened by 1 base and J by 5 bases, with 3 bases between the two germline ends. The CDR3 DNA reads TGTGCCAGCAGCCAAGGGCATCAGCCCCAGCATTTT. Protein product: CASSQGHQPQHF.

V is TRBV20-1 and J is TRBJ1-5; perhaps TRBD1 as D (6 bases). Germline V lookup: CDR1 DFQATT, CDR2 SNEGSKA (reference sequence). Deletions cut 3 bases from V and 9 bases from J, with 9 bases between. This CDR3 is 11 amino acids long. This CDR3 is CSASRGGPQHF. CDR3 DNA sequence: TGCAGTGCTAGCAGGGGTGGGCCCCAGCATTTT.

This clone was detected only once. The rearrangement uses TRBV5-1 and TRBJ2-7; D is unclear. Germline V gene data show CDR1 as SGHRS and CDR2 as YFSETQ. The V gene lost 2 bases and the J gene lost 2 bases, with 8 bases spanning the gap. This CDR3 contains 13 residues. CDR3 coding DNA: TGCGCCAGCAGCTTAATCGAGGCCTACGAGCAGTACTTC. It encodes CASSLIEAYEQYF.

This clone was found many times. One end of the junction varies from germline; a read error may be responsible. The chain recombines TRBV6-5 with TRBJ1-2; tentative D call: TRBD1 (6 bases). The CDR3 consists of 15 residues. The V gene's germline CDR1 is MNHEY and CDR2 SVGAGI. The CDR3, as DNA: TGTGCCAGCAGTGACTCTCCAGGGGAGTACTATGGCTACACCTTC. Its translation is CASSDSPGEYYGYTF.

The rearrangement joins TRBV7-2 to TRBJ1-2; TRBD1 aligns across 11 bases. From germline, CDR1 is SGHTA and CDR2 FQGNSA. The CDR3 is 16 residues long. Trimming cost V 2 bases and J 6 bases; bases outside gene matches: 8. The CDR3 DNA is TGTGCCAGCAGCTTATCCCCGGGACAGGGGGTGGATGGCTACACCTTC. Its translation: CASSLSPGQGVDGYTF.

The rearrangement joins TRBV19 to TRBJ1-1, with D possibly TRBD1 on 5 matching bases. Germline V lookup: CDR1 LNHDA, CDR2 SQIVND (reference sequence). This CDR3 is 15 amino acids long. The ends were cut back, 3 bases at V and 1 base at J, with 12 bases in the middle. CDR3 in amino acids: CASSIPWGPNTEAFF. CDR3 in DNA: TGTGCCAGTAGTATTCCCTGGGGCCCGAACACTGAAGCTTTCTTT.

The chain employs TRBV11-2 and TRBJ2-3, with no clear D. CDR1 is SGHAT, CDR2 FQNNGV, per germline. This CDR3 is 14 amino acids long. V lost 2 bases, J lost 2 bases, and 8 bases lay in between. The CDR3 reads CASSLRLATDTQYF. The CDR3, as DNA: TGTGCCAGCAGCTTACGTCTGGCCACAGATACGCAGTATTTT.

The chain has TRBV2 and TRBJ1-5; no clear D gene. CDR1 and CDR2 (germline): SNHLY, FYNNEI. CDR3 length equals 19 residues. Trimming pared 7 bases from V and 0 bases from J, leaving 25 bases between. The CDR3 bases are TGTGCCAGCAATGGCCCCGAGGGAACCCCCCCATATAGCAATCAGCCCCAGCATTTT. It codes for CASNGPEGTPPYSNQPQHF. Full variable domain (missing parts from reference TRBV2 and TRBJ1-5): EPEVTQTPSHQVTQMGQEVILRCVPISNHLYFYWYRQILGQKVEFLVSFYNNEISEKSEIFDDQFSVERPDGSNFTLKIRSTKLEDSAMYFCASNGPEGTPPYSNQPQHFGDGTRLSIL.

CDR3 DNA sequence: TGCGCCAGCAGCTTGGGGACAGCTGGAAACACCATATATTTT. Protein product: CASSLGTAGNTIYF. V gene TRBV5-1 combines with J gene TRBJ1-3; perhaps TRBD1 as D (6 bases). From germline, CDR1 is SGHRS and CDR2 YFSETQ. This CDR3 is 14 amino acids long. V was pared by 0 bases and J by 2 bases, with 6 bases between.

The chain couples TRBV27 to TRBJ2-7, with TRBD2 matching over 7 bases. The CDR3 consists of 14 residues. The V gene end was trimmed by 9 bases and the J gene end by 1 base; junction bases not matched to a gene: 9. Germline V gives CDR1 MNHEY, CDR2 SMNVEV (reference sequence). CDR3 DNA sequence: TGTGCCAGTTCCCGGGGGGTGGGGTCCTACGAGCAGTACTTC. It is translated as CASSRGVGSYEQYF.

V and J are TRBV3-1 (or the pseudogene TRBV3-2) and TRBJ1-5, with D uncertain. V lost 4 bases and J lost 1, with 11 bases in between. Germline CDR1 is LGHDT and CDR2 is YNNKEL (reference sequence). The CDR3 is 15 residues long. CDR3 region: CASSRSGGSNQPQHF. CDR3 DNA: TGTGCCAGCAGCCGCAGCGGAGGGAGCAATCAGCCCCAGCATTTT.

V and J are TRBV5-1 and TRBJ1-1; D uncertain. Germline V CDR1 and CDR2: SGHRS, YFSETQ. Trimming removed 0 bases from V and 5 bases from J, with 17 bases in between. This CDR3 comprises 16 residues. CDR3: CASSLGPRGGATEAFF. The CDR3, as DNA: TGCGCCAGCAGCTTGGGCCCCCGGGGAGGAGCGACTGAAGCTTTCTTT. Complete variable domain (other parts from reference TRBV5-1 and TRBJ1-1): KAGVTQTPRYLIKTRGQQVTLSCSPISGHRSVSWYQQTPGQGLQFLFEYFSETQRNKGNFPGRFSGRQFSNSRSEMNVSTLELGDSALYLCASSLGPRGGATEAFFGQGTRLTVV.

The chain employs TRBV19 and TRBJ2-5, with no clear D. V lost 5 bases, J lost 2 bases, and 12 bases lay in between. The CDR3 covers 14 residues. Per germline, CDR1 LNHDA and CDR2 SQIVND (reference sequence). The CDR3 is CASSPTVSQETQYF. The CDR3 DNA reads as TGTGCCAGTAGTCCTACTGTCTCTCAAGAGACCCAGTACTTC.

The chain couples TRBV9 to TRBJ1-6; no clear D gene. The V gene's germline CDR1 is SGDLS and CDR2 YYNGEE. With 0 bases removed from V and 3 bases from J, the gap between germline ends came to 10 bases. This CDR3 spans 16 amino acids. CDR3 DNA sequence: TGTGCCAGCAGCGTAGCATCAGATGTCTATAATTCACCCCTCCACTTT. This codes for CASSVASDVYNSPLHF.

The genes are TRBV2 and TRBJ1-1, with TRBD1 identical over 7 bases. CDR3 size: 13 residues. V shed 6 bases, J shed 0 bases, and the junction held 1 base outside the gene matches. Germline loops: CDR1 SNHLY, CDR2 FYNNEI. DNA of the CDR3: TGTGCCAGCAGCGGACAGGTGAACACTGAAGCTTTCTTT. Translated, it gives CASSGQVNTEAFF.

The chain has TRBV29-1 and TRBJ2-2; a possible D gene is TRBD1 (5 bases). This CDR3 has 15 amino acids. Germline CDR1 and CDR2: SQVTM and ANQGSEA. The V gene lost 6 bases and the J gene lost 0 bases, with 14 bases spanning the gap. CDR3 nucleotides: TGCAGCGTGAAACAGGTTTTGTCGAACACCGGGGAGCTGTTTTTT. This codes for CSVKQVLSNTGELFF.

The chain is built from TRBV30 and TRBJ1-2; D is unresolved. With 0 bases removed from V and 8 bases from J, the gap between germline ends came to 10 bases. Germline V gene data show CDR1 as GTSNPN and CDR2 as SVGIG (reference sequence). CDR3 length equals 12 residues. CDR3 bases: TGTGCCTGGAGTGTTTATAGCGAGGGCTACACCTTC. Translation: CAWSVYSEGYTF.